This TCR beta chain came from a study of blood T cell repertoires in COVID-19. For the study at large: There were acute and convalescent COVID-19 samples, and they came from the United States, Italy and Spain. PBMCs, B-cell-depleted T cells, or T cells were the source of the cDNA or gDNA that made up the material.

In this sample, this clone turned up once. Per the authors' pipeline: Reference gene primer amplification gave estimated nucleated cell counts. Sequenced by immunoSEQ multiplex PCR; TCRdb stores in-frame clones only, minus some. V, J and clone size derive from that table, while D and trimming were established from the DNA sequence. Here the sample spans approximately 70,000 clones, roughly 89% being singletons. What was sequenced was peripheral blood. The TCR originated in a woman between 45 and 65 years old with acute or convalescent COVID-19.

Here the CDR3 DNA reads TGTGCCAGCAGCAAAGCAACTAGCACAGATACGCAGTATTTT. This sequence encodes CASSKATSTDTQYF. The chain is built from TRBV7-2 and TRBJ2-3, with D uncertain. Germline CDR1 reads SGHTA; CDR2 reads FQGNSA. The V and J ends lost 5 bases and 0 bases respectively, with 9 bases between them. This CDR3 region has 14 residues. Looking up the rest from reference TRBV7-2 and TRBJ2-3 gives the full variable domain: GAGVSQSPSNKVTEKGKDVELRCDPISGHTALYWYRQSLGQGLEFLIYFQGNSAPDKSGLPSDRFSAERTGGSVSTLTIQRTQQEDSAVYLCASSKATSTDTQYFGPGTRLTVL.